This T cell receptor beta chain was sequenced in a study of tumor-infiltrating lymphocytes in oesophageal squamous cell carcinoma. Each CDR3 protein is one row after TCRdb ran MiXCR on the PCR reads. Altogether some 14,000 distinct CDR3 sequences are present, roughly 51% being singletons, with the ten largest covering 36%. CDR3 length equals 15 residues. Germline values: CDR1 SGHVS, CDR2 FNYEAQ. The V gene is TRBV7-6, the J gene TRBJ2-1; weak D call: TRBD1 (6 bases). The J call could be wrong; TRBJ2-5 is a better fit for the DNA end. The TCR originated in a male donor with esophageal squamous cell carcinoma. Input material: esophageal tumor tissue. CDR3 protein: CASSRGTGPEETQYF. The CDR3 DNA is TGTGCCAGCAGCAGAGGTACAGGGCCAGAAGAGACCCAGTACTTC.